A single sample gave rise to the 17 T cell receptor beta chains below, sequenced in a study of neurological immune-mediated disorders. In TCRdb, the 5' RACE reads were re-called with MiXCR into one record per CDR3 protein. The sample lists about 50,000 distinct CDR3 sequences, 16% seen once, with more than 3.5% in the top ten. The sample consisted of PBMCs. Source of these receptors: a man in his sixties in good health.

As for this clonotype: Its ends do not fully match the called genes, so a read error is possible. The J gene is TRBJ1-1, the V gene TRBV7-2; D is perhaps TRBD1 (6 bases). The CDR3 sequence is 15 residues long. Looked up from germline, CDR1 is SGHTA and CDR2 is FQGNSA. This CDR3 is CASSLTGTWSTEDFF. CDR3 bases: TGTGCCAGCAGCCTTACCGGGACATGGTCCACTGAAGATTTCTTT.

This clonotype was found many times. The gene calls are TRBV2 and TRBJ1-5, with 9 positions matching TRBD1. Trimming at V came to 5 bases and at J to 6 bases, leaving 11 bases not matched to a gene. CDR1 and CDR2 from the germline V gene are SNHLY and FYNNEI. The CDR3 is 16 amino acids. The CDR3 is CASSTQTGGEAQPQHF. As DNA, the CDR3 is TGTGCCAGCAGTACGCAAACAGGGGGCGAAGCTCAGCCCCAGCATTTT.

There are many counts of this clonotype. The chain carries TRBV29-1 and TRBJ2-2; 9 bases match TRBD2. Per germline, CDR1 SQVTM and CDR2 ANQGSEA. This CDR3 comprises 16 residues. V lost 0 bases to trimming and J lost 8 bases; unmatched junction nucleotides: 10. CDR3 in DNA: TGCAGCGTTGAAGATCTGACTAGCGGATCTTTTGGGGAGCTGTTTTTT. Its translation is CSVEDLTSGSFGELFF.

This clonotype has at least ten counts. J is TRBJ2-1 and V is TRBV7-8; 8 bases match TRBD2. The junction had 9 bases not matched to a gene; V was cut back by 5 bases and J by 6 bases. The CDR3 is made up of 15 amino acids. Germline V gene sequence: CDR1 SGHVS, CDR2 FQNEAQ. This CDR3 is CASSQKRETPNEQFF. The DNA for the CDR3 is TGTGCCAGCAGCCAAAAGCGGGAGACCCCCAATGAGCAGTTCTTC.

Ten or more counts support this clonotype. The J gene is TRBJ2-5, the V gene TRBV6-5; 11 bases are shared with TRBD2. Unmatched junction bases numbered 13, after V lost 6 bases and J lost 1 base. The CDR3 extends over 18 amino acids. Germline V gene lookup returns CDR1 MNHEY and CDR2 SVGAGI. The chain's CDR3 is CASRRGGRLAGIQETQYF. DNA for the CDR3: TGTGCCAGCAGAAGGGGGGGCAGACTAGCGGGGATCCAAGAGACCCAGTACTTC.

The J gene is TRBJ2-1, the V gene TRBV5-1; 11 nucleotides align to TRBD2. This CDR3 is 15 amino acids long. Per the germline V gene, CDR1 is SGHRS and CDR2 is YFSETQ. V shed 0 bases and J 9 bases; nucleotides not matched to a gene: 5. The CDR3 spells CASSLGLAGIGEQFF. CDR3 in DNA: TGCGCCAGCAGCTTGGGACTAGCGGGGATCGGTGAGCAGTTCTTC.

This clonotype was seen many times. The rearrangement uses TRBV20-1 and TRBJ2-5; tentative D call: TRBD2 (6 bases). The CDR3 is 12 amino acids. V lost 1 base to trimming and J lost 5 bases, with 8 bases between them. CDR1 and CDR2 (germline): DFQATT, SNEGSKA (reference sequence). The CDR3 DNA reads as TGCAGTGCTAGAGGCGGGACCGAGACCCAGTACTTC. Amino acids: CSARGGTETQYF.

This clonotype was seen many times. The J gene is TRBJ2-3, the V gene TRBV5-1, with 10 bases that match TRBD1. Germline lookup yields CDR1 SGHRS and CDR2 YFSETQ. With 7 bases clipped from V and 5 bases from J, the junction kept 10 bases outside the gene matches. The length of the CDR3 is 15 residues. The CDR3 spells CASGSTGGFGDTQYF. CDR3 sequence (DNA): TGCGCCAGCGGATCGACAGGGGGCTTCGGAGATACGCAGTATTTT.

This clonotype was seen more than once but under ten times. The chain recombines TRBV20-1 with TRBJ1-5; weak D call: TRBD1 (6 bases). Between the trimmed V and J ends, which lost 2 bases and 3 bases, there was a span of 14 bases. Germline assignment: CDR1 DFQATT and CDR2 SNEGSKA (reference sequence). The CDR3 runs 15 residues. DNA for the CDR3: TGCAGTGCTAGAAGGCTCGGGGGCAACAATCAGCCCCAGCATTTT. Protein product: CSARRLGGNNQPQHF.

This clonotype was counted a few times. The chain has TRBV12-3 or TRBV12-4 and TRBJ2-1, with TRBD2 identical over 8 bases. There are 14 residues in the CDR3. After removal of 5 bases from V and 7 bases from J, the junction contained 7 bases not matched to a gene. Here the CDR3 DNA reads TGTGCCAGCAGTCCACCGGGACTAGGTAATGAGCAGTTCTTC. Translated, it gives CASSPPGLGNEQFF.

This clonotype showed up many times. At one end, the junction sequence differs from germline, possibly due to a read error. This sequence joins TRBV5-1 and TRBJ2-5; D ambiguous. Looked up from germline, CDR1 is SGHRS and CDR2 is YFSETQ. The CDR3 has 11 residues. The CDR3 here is CASSFQETQYF. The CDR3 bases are TGTGCCAGCAGTTTCCAAGAGACCCAGTACTTC.

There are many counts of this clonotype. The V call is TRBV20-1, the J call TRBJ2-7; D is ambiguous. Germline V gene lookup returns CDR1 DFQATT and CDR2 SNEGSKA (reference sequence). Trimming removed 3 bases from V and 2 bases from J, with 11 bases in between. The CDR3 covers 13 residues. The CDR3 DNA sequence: TGCAGTGCTAGTAGAGCGTCTCCCTACGAGCAGTACTTC. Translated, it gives CSASRASPYEQYF.

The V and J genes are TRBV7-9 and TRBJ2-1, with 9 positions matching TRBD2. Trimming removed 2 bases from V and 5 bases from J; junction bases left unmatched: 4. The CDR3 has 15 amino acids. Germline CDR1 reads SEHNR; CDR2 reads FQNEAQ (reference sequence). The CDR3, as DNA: TGTGCCAGCAGCTTATTTAGCGGGAGAAACAATGAGCAGTTCTTC. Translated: CASSLFSGRNNEQFF.

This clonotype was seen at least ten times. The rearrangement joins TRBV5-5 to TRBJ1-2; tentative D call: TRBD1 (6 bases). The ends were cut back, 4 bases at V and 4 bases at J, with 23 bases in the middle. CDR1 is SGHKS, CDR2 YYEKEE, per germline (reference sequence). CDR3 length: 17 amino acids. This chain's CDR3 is CASSPRTGGRTSYGYTF. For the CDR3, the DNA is TGTGCCAGCAGCCCTCGGACGGGGGGCAGGACTAGCTATGGCTACACCTTC.

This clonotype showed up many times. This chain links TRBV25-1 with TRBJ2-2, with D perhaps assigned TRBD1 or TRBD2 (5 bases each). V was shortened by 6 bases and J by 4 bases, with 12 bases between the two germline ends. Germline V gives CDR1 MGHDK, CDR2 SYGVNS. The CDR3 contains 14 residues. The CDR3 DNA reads TGTGCCAGCAGCAAGACTGGGGGCACCGGGGAGCTGTTTTTT. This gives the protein CASSKTGGTGELFF. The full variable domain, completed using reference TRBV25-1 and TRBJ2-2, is EADIYQTPRYLVIGTGKKITLECSQTMGHDKMYWYQQDPGMELHLIHYSYGVNSTEKGDLSSESTVSRIRTEHFPLTLESARPSHTSQYLCASSKTGGTGELFFGEGSRLTVL.

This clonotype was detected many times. This CDR3 is CASSQTGTSTDTQYF. DNA of the CDR3: TGCGCCAGCAGCCAGACAGGGACTAGCACAGATACGCAGTATTTT. The chain uses TRBV5-1 and TRBJ2-3; tentative D call: TRBD1 (7 bases). This CDR3 is built from 15 residues. V gave up 4 bases and J gave up 0 bases, with 12 bases separating them. The V gene's germline CDR1 is SGHRS and CDR2 YFSETQ.

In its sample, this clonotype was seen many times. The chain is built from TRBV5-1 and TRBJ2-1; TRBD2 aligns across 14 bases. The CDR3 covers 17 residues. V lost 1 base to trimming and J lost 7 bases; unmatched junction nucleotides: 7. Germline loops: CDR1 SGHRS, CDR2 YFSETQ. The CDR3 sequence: CASSLMGLAGVANEQFF. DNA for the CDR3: TGCGCCAGCAGCTTGATGGGACTAGCGGGAGTTGCTAATGAGCAGTTCTTC.